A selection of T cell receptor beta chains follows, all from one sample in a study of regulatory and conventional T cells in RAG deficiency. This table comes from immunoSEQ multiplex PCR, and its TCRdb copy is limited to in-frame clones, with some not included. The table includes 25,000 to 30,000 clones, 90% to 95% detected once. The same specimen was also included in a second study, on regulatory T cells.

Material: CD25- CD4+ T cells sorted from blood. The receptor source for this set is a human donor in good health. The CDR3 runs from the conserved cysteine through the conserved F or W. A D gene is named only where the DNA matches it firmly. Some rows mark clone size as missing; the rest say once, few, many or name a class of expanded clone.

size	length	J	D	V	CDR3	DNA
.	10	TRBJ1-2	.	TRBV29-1	CSVLSGGYTF	TGCAGCGTCCTATCAGGTGGCTACACCTTC
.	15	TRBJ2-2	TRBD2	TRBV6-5	CASRTSGGNTGELFF	TGTGCCAGCAGAACTAGCGGGGGCAACACCGGGGAGCTGTTTTTT
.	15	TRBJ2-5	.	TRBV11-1	CASSPQGQYQETQYF	TGTGCCAGCAGCCCCCAAGGACAGTACCAAGAGACCCAGTACTTC
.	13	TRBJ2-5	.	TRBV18	CATSGGAQETQYF	TGTGCCACCTCCGGCGGGGCGCAAGAGACCCAGTACTTC
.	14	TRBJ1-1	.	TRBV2	CASSPMGLNTEAFF	TGTGCCAGCAGCCCCATGGGCCTGAACACTGAAGCTTTCTTT
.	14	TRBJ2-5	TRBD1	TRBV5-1	CASSPDGTEETQYF	TGCGCCAGCAGCCCAGATGGGACAGAAGAGACCCAGTACTTC
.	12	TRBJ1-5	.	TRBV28	CASSPGNQPQHF	TGTGCCAGCAGTCCAGGGAACCAGCCCCAGCATTTT
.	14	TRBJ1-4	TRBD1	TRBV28	CASQGTVPNEKLFF	TGTGCCAGCCAAGGGACAGTTCCTAATGAAAAACTGTTTTTT
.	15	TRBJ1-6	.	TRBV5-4	CASSLDRSMHSPLHF	TGTGCCAGCAGCTTGGACAGGTCTATGCATTCACCCCTCCACTTT
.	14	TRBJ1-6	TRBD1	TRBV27	CASRSPGQNSPLHF	TGTGCCAGCAGGTCGCCGGGACAGAATTCACCCCTCCACTTT
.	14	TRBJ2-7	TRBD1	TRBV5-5	CASSFLQGASEQYF	TGTGCCAGCAGCTTCCTACAGGGGGCCAGCGAGCAGTACTTC
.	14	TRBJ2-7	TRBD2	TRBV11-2	CASSLVLTGGEQYF	TGTGCCAGCAGCTTAGTCCTGACCGGGGGGGAGCAGTACTTC
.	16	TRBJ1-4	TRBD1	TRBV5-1	CASSLRGTANNEKLFF	TGCGCCAGCAGCTTGAGGGGGACAGCCAATAATGAAAAACTGTTTTTT
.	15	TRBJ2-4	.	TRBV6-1	CASSERPVAKNIQYF	TGTGCCAGCAGTGAACGTCCAGTAGCCAAAAACATTCAGTACTTC
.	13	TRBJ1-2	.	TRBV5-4	CASSLVADYGYTF	TGTGCCAGCAGCTTGGTGGCAGACTATGGCTACACCTTC
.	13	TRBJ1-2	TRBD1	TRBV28	CASSLGQVPGYTF	TGTGCCAGCAGCCTAGGACAGGTTCCTGGCTACACCTTC
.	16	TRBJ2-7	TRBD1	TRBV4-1	CASSQDWTGGSYEQYF	TGCGCCAGCAGTCAAGATTGGACAGGGGGCTCCTACGAGCAGTACTTC
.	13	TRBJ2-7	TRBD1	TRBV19	CASSLQGAGEQYF	TGTGCCAGTAGTTTACAGGGGGCCGGCGAGCAGTACTTC
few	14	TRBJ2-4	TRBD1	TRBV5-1	CASSYRQGGDIQYF	TGCGCCAGCAGCTACCGACAGGGGGGGGACATTCAGTACTTC
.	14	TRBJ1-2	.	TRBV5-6	CASGPGQGYYGYTF	TGTGCCAGCGGCCCAGGGCAGGGGTACTATGGCTACACCTTC